This is a list of T cell receptor beta chains from one sample in a study of OX40 agonist ivuxolimab in advanced cancers. TCRdb's table, derived via immunoSEQ multiplex PCR, lists solely in-frame clones and lacks some. This sample has 60,000 to 75,000 clones, with approximately 90% found just once. This specimen was CD4+ or CD8+ T cells sorted from blood, taken in a trial of the OX40 agonist ivuxolimab. The receptors shown here come from an adult with an advanced solid tumor such as melanoma, head and neck, liver or kidney cancer. CDR3s include the opening cysteine and the closing phenylalanine or tryptophan. Fields, in order: clone size, D gene, J gene, V gene, CDR3 DNA, CDR3 protein. The D gene is left open where the match is weak. Clone size is given for some rows only: seen once, a few or many times, or a class if the clone is expanded.

clone_size: .
d_call: TRBD1
j_call: TRBJ2-1
v_call: TRBV7-9
cdr3_nt: TGTGCCAGCAGCTCGGGACAGGGGAAAGACAATGAGCAGTTCTTC
cdr3_aa: CASSSGQGKDNEQFF

clone_size: .
d_call: .
j_call: TRBJ2-3
v_call: TRBV6-4
cdr3_nt: TGTGCCAGCAGTGAGGCAGGGGGCACAGATACGCAGTATTTT
cdr3_aa: CASSEAGGTDTQYF

clone_size: .
d_call: .
j_call: TRBJ2-2
v_call: TRBV7-9
cdr3_nt: TGTGCCAGCAGCTTAGCCAGCAACACCGGGGAGCTGTTTTTT
cdr3_aa: CASSLASNTGELFF

clone_size: .
d_call: .
j_call: TRBJ2-5
v_call: TRBV6-5
cdr3_nt: TGTGCCAGCAGTTACGGGGGGGCGCGGGAGACCCAGTACTTC
cdr3_aa: CASSYGGARETQYF

clone_size: .
d_call: TRBD2
j_call: TRBJ2-1
v_call: TRBV11-2
cdr3_nt: TGTGCCAGCAGGGATAGGCTTGCTAGCGGCAATGAGCAGTTCTTC
cdr3_aa: CASRDRLASGNEQFF

clone_size: .
d_call: TRBD1
j_call: TRBJ1-5
v_call: TRBV7-9
cdr3_nt: TGTGCCAGCAGCGTAACAGGGGACAATCAGCCCCAGCATTTT
cdr3_aa: CASSVTGDNQPQHF

clone_size: .
d_call: TRBD1
j_call: TRBJ1-1
v_call: TRBV27
cdr3_nt: TGTGCCAGCAGTTCAAAACGACAGGGGGCATACATGAACACTGAAGCTTTCTTT
cdr3_aa: CASSSKRQGAYMNTEAFF

clone_size: .
d_call: .
j_call: TRBJ2-3
v_call: TRBV11-1
cdr3_nt: TGTGCCAGCAGCTTAGCGAAAAGCTTGGATACGCAGTATTTT
cdr3_aa: CASSLAKSLDTQYF

clone_size: .
d_call: .
j_call: TRBJ1-1
v_call: TRBV6-1
cdr3_nt: TGTGCCAGCAGTGGGCGGAGAGGGGTTGTGAACACTGAAGCTTTCTTT
cdr3_aa: CASSGRRGVVNTEAFF

clone_size: .
d_call: TRBD2
j_call: TRBJ2-2
v_call: TRBV7-6
cdr3_nt: TGTGCCAGCAGCTCTAGCGGGAATGAATTCCGGGAGCTGTTTTTT
cdr3_aa: CASSSSGNEFRELFF

clone_size: .
d_call: .
j_call: TRBJ2-7
v_call: TRBV27
cdr3_nt: TGTGCCAGCAGTCCAGGGGTCTCAAGGAGCTCCTACGAGCAGTACTTC
cdr3_aa: CASSPGVSRSSYEQYF

clone_size: few
d_call: TRBD1
j_call: TRBJ2-1
v_call: TRBV27
cdr3_nt: TGTGCCAGCAGTCTCGGAGGGACAGGGGGCTACCATGAGCAGTTCTTC
cdr3_aa: CASSLGGTGGYHEQFF

clone_size: .
d_call: TRBD2
j_call: TRBJ2-6
v_call: TRBV13
cdr3_nt: TGTGCCAGCAGCGCCGGACTAGCGGGGTCCTCTGGGGCCAACGTCCTGACTTTC
cdr3_aa: CASSAGLAGSSGANVLTF

clone_size: .
d_call: .
j_call: TRBJ2-7
v_call: TRBV4-1
cdr3_nt: TGCGCCAGCAGCCTAATCCTAAAATCCACCTACGAGCAGTACTTC
cdr3_aa: CASSLILKSTYEQYF

clone_size: .
d_call: TRBD1
j_call: TRBJ1-1
v_call: TRBV7-3
cdr3_nt: TGTGCCAGCAGCCTCACAGGGGGCGTGAGCACTGAAGCTTTCTTT
cdr3_aa: CASSLTGGVSTEAFF

clone_size: .
d_call: TRBD1
j_call: TRBJ1-3
v_call: TRBV11-2
cdr3_nt: TGTGCCAGCAGCCCCCTGAGGGACAGACTTCGTGACACCATATATTTT
cdr3_aa: CASSPLRDRLRDTIYF

clone_size: .
d_call: TRBD1
j_call: TRBJ1-1
v_call: TRBV18
cdr3_nt: TGTGCCAGCTCCGGACAGGGGTTTATTTTTAGGGACACTGAAGCTTTCTTT
cdr3_aa: CASSGQGFIFRDTEAFF

clone_size: .
d_call: .
j_call: TRBJ2-1
v_call: TRBV4-1
cdr3_nt: TGCGCCAGCAGCCAAGGGGTGGCGGCGGGGAATGAGCAGTTCTTC
cdr3_aa: CASSQGVAAGNEQFF

clone_size: .
d_call: .
j_call: TRBJ1-1
v_call: TRBV6-6
cdr3_nt: TGTGCCAGCATTTTTTTAGTTAGGGGCGTGAACACTGAAGCTTTCTTT
cdr3_aa: CASIFLVRGVNTEAFF

clone_size: .
d_call: TRBD1
j_call: TRBJ2-5
v_call: TRBV15
cdr3_nt: TGTGCCACCAGCGCCGGGACAGGAGAGACCCAGTACTTC
cdr3_aa: CATSAGTGETQYF

clone_size: few
d_call: .
j_call: TRBJ1-6
v_call: TRBV7-9
cdr3_nt: TGTGCCAGCAGCTCCGGGAACATGGGTTCACCCCTCCACTTT
cdr3_aa: CASSSGNMGSPLHF

clone_size: .
d_call: .
j_call: TRBJ2-7
v_call: TRBV13
cdr3_nt: TGTGCCAGCAACAGACAGGATACCTACGAGCAGTACTTC
cdr3_aa: CASNRQDTYEQYF

clone_size: .
d_call: .
j_call: TRBJ1-1
v_call: TRBV4-1
cdr3_nt: TGCGCCAGCAGCCAAGATGATGGAGAAGCTTTCTTT
cdr3_aa: CASSQDDGEAFF